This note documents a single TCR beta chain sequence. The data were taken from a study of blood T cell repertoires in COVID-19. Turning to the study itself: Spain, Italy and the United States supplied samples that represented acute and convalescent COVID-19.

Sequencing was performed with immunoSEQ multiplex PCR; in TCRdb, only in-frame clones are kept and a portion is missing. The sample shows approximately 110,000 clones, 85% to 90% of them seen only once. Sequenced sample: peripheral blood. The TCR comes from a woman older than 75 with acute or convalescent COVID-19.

CDR3 sequence: CASSLADINQPQHF. The CDR3 bases are TGTGCCAGCAGTTTGGCGGACATCAATCAGCCCCAGCATTTT. The gene calls are TRBV2 and TRBJ1-5; a weak D match, TRBD1 (5 bases). The CDR3 is 14 residues long. The V end was cut by 5 bases, the J end by 3 bases, with 11 bases between. From germline, CDR1 is SNHLY and CDR2 FYNNEI.